The T cell receptor beta chain described here comes from a study of cytomegalovirus exposure and HLA in healthy donors. Broader study findings: Accurate prediction of HLA-A and HLA-B alleles (for most subjects) was reportedly achieved from TCR beta sequences.

Details on this clone: Its antigen is not known.

PCR involved 60 Vbeta and 13 Jbeta primers. Sequencing used immunoSEQ multiplex PCR; TCRdb keeps in-frame clones, though not all of them. This sample's clone table lists about 200,000 clones. CDR3 length equals 13 residues. CDR1 MDHEN and CDR2 SYDVKM come from the germline V gene. With V trimmed by 7 bases and J by 0 bases, 2 bases remained unmatched. V is TRBV28 and J is TRBJ1-1; 7 bases fit TRBD1. Specimen: PBMCs. The TCR was taken from a girl aged 2 to 10 in good health and CMV-seropositive. In DNA form, the CDR3 reads TGTGCCAGCAAGGGACAGCTGAACACTGAAGCTTTCTTT. It codes for CASKGQLNTEAFF.